This TCR beta chain was identified during a study of blood T cell repertoires in COVID-19. Study context: Samples representing acute and convalescent COVID-19 were sourced from the United States, Italy and Spain. The analysed material was cDNA or gDNA that came from T cells, B-cell-depleted T cells, or PBMCs.

V lost 0 bases, J lost 0 bases, and 1 base stayed unmatched. Germline V lookup: CDR1 SGHVS, CDR2 FNYEAQ. The CDR3 runs to 15 residues. During active infection, Seattle patients enrolled and were then monitored through disease. In the authors' methods: By means of reference gene primer amplification, nucleated cell counts were estimated. Clones were sequenced by immunoSEQ multiplex PCR, and TCRdb holds only the in-frame ones, with some missing. V and J calls and clone size follow that table, whereas D and trimming were derived from the DNA. The data show about 190,000 clones, roughly 88% seen once. Sequencing used peripheral blood. The V call is TRBV7-6, the J call TRBJ1-1, with 7 bases aligning to TRBD1. This receptor was identified in a man older than 75 with COVID-19, enrolled during active disease. The CDR3 nucleotides are TGTGCCAGCAGCTTAGCGACAGGGTTGAACACTGAAGCTTTCTTT. This encodes CASSLATGLNTEAFF.